The 30 T cell receptor beta chains reported below all come from one sample, sequenced in a study of blood T cell repertoires in COVID-19. Only in-frame clones appear in the TCRdb table, and some are missing; sequencing was by immunoSEQ multiplex PCR. The data show around 180,000 clones, roughly 82% seen once. Source material: peripheral blood. These TCRs come from a young woman with acute or convalescent COVID-19.

The rearrangement links TRBV6-5 to TRBJ1-2, with D maybe TRBD1 (6 bases). Germline assignment: CDR1 MNHEY and CDR2 SVGAGI. The CDR3 totals 13 residues. The ends were cut back, 10 bases at V and 4 bases at J, with 16 bases in the middle. As DNA, the CDR3 is TGTGCCACTCTTGCGACAGGCCCCTATGGCTACACCTTC. This translates into CATLATGPYGYTF.

The genes are TRBV6-6 and TRBJ2-2; no clear D. V lost 7 bases and J 4 bases, leaving 10 bases between the germline ends. Looked up from germline, CDR1 is MNHNY and CDR2 is SVGAGI (reference sequence). The CDR3 spans 13 residues. The CDR3 sequence: CASTPTPTGELFF. CDR3 coding DNA: TGTGCCAGCACCCCTACTCCCACCGGGGAGCTGTTTTTT.

The V gene is TRBV19, the J gene TRBJ1-5; 7 nucleotides line up with TRBD1. The CDR3 spans 14 residues. V shed 3 bases, J shed 4 bases, and the junction held 3 bases outside the gene matches. CDR1 and CDR2 (germline): LNHDA, SQIVND (reference sequence). The CDR3 region has the DNA TGTGCCAGTAGTATCCCGACAGGGAATCAGCCCCAGCATTTT. Protein product: CASSIPTGNQPQHF. The full variable domain, its missing parts supplied by reference TRBV19 and TRBJ1-5, is DGGITQSPKYLFRKEGQNVTLSCEQNLNHDAMYWYRQDPGQGLRLIYYSQIVNDFQKGDIAEGYSVSREKKESFPLTVTSAQKNPTAFYLCASSIPTGNQPQHFGDGTRLSIL.

This chain links TRBV11-3 with TRBJ2-2, with D possibly matching TRBD1 (5 bases). CDR1 and CDR2 (germline): SGHNT, YENEEA. V lost 8 bases and J lost 2, with 12 bases in between. This CDR3 region has 14 residues. The CDR3, as DNA: TGTGCCAGCTCGGTAGGGGCCAACACCGGGGAGCTGTTTTTT. Translating it yields CASSVGANTGELFF. The full variable domain, in which reference TRBV11-3 and TRBJ2-2 provide the parts outside the CDR3, is EAGVVQSPRYKIIEKKQPVAFWCNPISGHNTLYWYLQNLGQGPELLIRYENEEAVDDSQLPKDRFSAERLKGVDSTLKIQPAELGDSAVYLCASSVGANTGELFFGEGSRLTVL.

This rearrangement joins TRBV27 to TRBJ2-7; weak D call: TRBD1 (5 bases). The CDR3 contains 15 residues. Trimming cost V 3 bases and J 0 bases, with 12 bases left between them. CDR1 and CDR2 from the germline V gene are MNHEY and SMNVEV (reference sequence). The CDR3 spells CASSFSQVSSYEQYF. CDR3 coding DNA: TGTGCCAGCAGTTTTTCACAGGTGAGCTCCTACGAGCAGTACTTC.

V is TRBV5-1 and J is TRBJ1-1; possible D gene TRBD1, 5 bases. CDR3 size: 14 residues. The germline gives CDR1 SGHRS, CDR2 YFSETQ. V dropped 4 bases and J dropped 1 base, with 11 bases sitting between them. CDR3 DNA: TGCGCCAGCAGCAAAGCCGGACAGAACACTGAAGCTTTCTTT. Translating gives CASSKAGQNTEAFF.

The chain uses TRBV6-4 and TRBJ1-2; 8 bases fit TRBD1. Germline CDR1 reads MRHNA; CDR2 reads SNTAGT. The CDR3 has 15 amino acids. J lost 2 bases, V lost 2 bases, and 4 bases had no gene match. The CDR3 DNA follows: TGTGCCAGCAGTGACGGTTACAGGGGGAACTATGGCTACACCTTC. Its translation is CASSDGYRGNYGYTF.

This clone was seen a few times. The rearrangement joins TRBV28 to TRBJ1-5; D not certain. CDR1 is MDHEN and CDR2 is SYDVKM in the germline V gene. Trimming removed 3 bases from V and 5 bases from J, with 14 bases in between. This CDR3 is 15 amino acids long. CDR3 DNA sequence: TGTGCCAGCAGTTTTGAGACGGAGAGATATCAGCCCCAGCATTTT. It is translated as CASSFETERYQPQHF.

The rearrangement links TRBV5-4 to TRBJ1-1; D is possibly TRBD1 (5 bases). Germline CDR1 SGHNT, CDR2 YYREEE (reference sequence). Trimming took off 2 bases at V and 6 bases at J, with 14 bases between the two ends. The CDR3 totals 14 residues. CDR3 sequence (DNA): TGTGCCAGCAGCTTAGACAGCCTAGACTCTGAAGCTTTCTTT. Amino acids: CASSLDSLDSEAFF.

The J gene is TRBJ1-3, the V gene TRBV2; D gene unclear. Trimming left V 6 bases short and J 4 bases short, with 10 bases between. The CDR3 loop spans 13 amino acids. CDR1 SNHLY and CDR2 FYNNEI come from the germline V gene. CDR3 bases: TGTGCCAGCAGGGAGGCAACGGGAAACACCATATATTTT. It specifies CASREATGNTIYF. The whole variable domain, filled in from reference TRBV2 and TRBJ1-3, reads EPEVTQTPSHQVTQMGQEVILRCVPISNHLYFYWYRQILGQKVEFLVSFYNNEISEKSEIFDDQFSVERPDGSNFTLKIRSTKLEDSAMYFCASREATGNTIYFGEGSWLTVV.

The chain is built from TRBV30 and TRBJ2-1, with 11 bases lining up with TRBD2. The V gene end was trimmed by 3 bases and the J gene end by 5 bases; junction bases not matched to a gene: 9. The length of the CDR3 is 16 residues. Germline CDR1 is GTSNPN and CDR2 is SVGIG (reference sequence). The DNA of the CDR3 is TGTGCCTGGAGCTTCACCGGGACTAGCGGAAACAATGAGCAGTTCTTC. As protein: CAWSFTGTSGNNEQFF.

V is TRBV28 and J is TRBJ1-2; 10 bases are a match to TRBD1. CDR1 MDHEN and CDR2 SYDVKM come from the germline V gene. V shed 6 bases, J shed 6 bases, and the junction held 4 bases outside the gene matches. This CDR3 has 13 residues. The CDR3 loop is CASRRQGAHGYTF. The CDR3 DNA follows: TGTGCCAGCAGAAGACAGGGGGCGCATGGCTACACCTTC.

This sequence joins TRBV3-1 (or the pseudogene TRBV3-2) and TRBJ1-4; D call uncertain. CDR3 length: 14 residues. CDR1 is LGHDT and CDR2 is YNNKEL in the germline V gene (reference sequence). V lost 6 bases and J 4 bases, leaving 12 bases between the germline ends. CDR3 loop: CASSARVLNEKLFF. Written as DNA, the CDR3 is TGTGCCAGCAGTGCCCGGGTCCTTAATGAAAAACTGTTTTTT.

The chain employs TRBV5-1 and TRBJ2-1; 7 bases fit TRBD2. CDR1 SGHRS and CDR2 YFSETQ come from the germline V gene. V was pared by 6 bases and J by 0 bases, with 3 bases of the junction left unmatched. This CDR3 is 14 amino acids long. CDR3 bases: TGCGCCAGCACCCTAGCGGTCTCCTACAATGAGCAGTTCTTC. This gives the protein CASTLAVSYNEQFF. Using reference TRBV5-1 and TRBJ2-1 for the parts outside the CDR3, the full variable domain is KAGVTQTPRYLIKTRGQQVTLSCSPISGHRSVSWYQQTPGQGLQFLFEYFSETQRNKGNFPGRFSGRQFSNSRSEMNVSTLELGDSALYLCASTLAVSYNEQFFGPGTRLTVL.

The chain combines TRBV7-9 with TRBJ2-5; D is possibly TRBD2 (5 bases). The CDR3 loop spans 18 amino acids. The V gene lost 1 base and the J gene lost 3 bases, with 21 bases spanning the gap. The germline CDR1 and CDR2 sequences are SEHNR and FQNEAQ (reference sequence). As DNA, the CDR3 is TGTGCCAGCAGCTTAGAAGGGCTGGCTGGAGGTAGAAAAGAGACCCAGTACTTC. This codes for CASSLEGLAGGRKETQYF.

This clone was observed once. This chain uses TRBV14 with TRBJ1-1, with 8 positions matching TRBD1. Germline CDR1 reads SGHDN; CDR2 reads FVKESK. V lost 5 bases, J lost 1 base, and 3 bases stayed unmatched. This CDR3 is built from 14 residues. The CDR3 sequence is CASSEQGGNTEAFF. DNA for the CDR3: TGTGCCAGCAGCGAACAGGGGGGGAACACTGAAGCTTTCTTT.

The rearrangement joins TRBV6-5 to TRBJ1-1, with D possibly matching TRBD1 (5 bases). The CDR3 consists of 13 residues. V was cut by 6 bases and J by 7 bases, with 15 bases left in between. CDR1 is MNHEY, CDR2 SVGAGI, per germline. The DNA for the CDR3 is TGTGCCAGCAGGACGGGGGGAGGTTTTGAAGCTTTCTTT. Its translation: CASRTGGGFEAFF.

This clone was found a few times. V usage is TRBV5-1 and J usage is TRBJ2-7; D is unclear. Germline V gives CDR1 SGHRS, CDR2 YFSETQ. This CDR3 is 11 amino acids long. The V end lost 4 bases, the J end lost 4 bases, and 6 bases lay between the germline ends. The CDR3, as DNA: TGCGCCAGCAGCCTAGAATACGAGCAGTACTTC. Protein: CASSLEYEQYF.

This sequence joins TRBV7-8 and TRBJ1-4, with a tentative D call TRBD1 (5 bases). CDR1 is SGHVS, CDR2 FQNEAQ, per germline. Trimming took 5 bases from V and 5 from J, leaving 12 bases between them. The CDR3 consists of 14 residues. The CDR3 bases are TGTGCCAGCAGCGGAGACAGAAGAAATGAAAAACTGTTTTTT. The encoded protein is CASSGDRRNEKLFF.

The chain uses TRBV28 and TRBJ1-5; the D gene is possibly TRBD1 (6 bases). Germline V gene lookup returns CDR1 MDHEN and CDR2 SYDVKM. The CDR3 length is 12 residues. The V end was cut by 6 bases, the J end by 5 bases, with 8 bases between. CDR3 sequence: CASRSGDQPQHF. DNA for the CDR3: TGTGCCAGCAGGTCAGGGGATCAGCCCCAGCATTTT.

The genes are TRBV19 and TRBJ1-5; 8 nucleotides line up with TRBD1. The V gene end was trimmed by 5 bases and the J gene end by 2 bases; junction bases not matched to a gene: 2. Germline CDR1 is LNHDA and CDR2 is SQIVND (reference sequence). The CDR3 runs to 14 residues. CDR3 nucleotides: TGTGCCAGTAGTGCGACAGGGGGCAATCAGCCCCAGCATTTT. This gives the protein CASSATGGNQPQHF. The full variable domain, with the rest looked up from reference TRBV19 and TRBJ1-5, is DGGITQSPKYLFRKEGQNVTLSCEQNLNHDAMYWYRQDPGQGLRLIYYSQIVNDFQKGDIAEGYSVSREKKESFPLTVTSAQKNPTAFYLCASSATGGNQPQHFGDGTRLSIL.

In its sample, this clone was seen once. J is TRBJ1-4 and V is TRBV29-1, with 9 positions matching TRBD1. The ends lost 4 bases at V and 8 bases at J; junction bases unmatched: 17. The V gene's germline CDR1 is SQVTM and CDR2 ANQGSEA. This CDR3 is 17 amino acids long. The CDR3 sequence is CSVGSRGGGTGREKLFF. In nucleotides, the CDR3 is TGCAGCGTTGGATCCCGAGGTGGCGGGACAGGGCGGGAAAAACTGTTTTTT.

A single count supports this clone. The chain employs TRBV16 and TRBJ1-1, with TRBD1 matching over 7 bases. The CDR3 extends over 14 amino acids. Germline V gives CDR1 KGHSY, CDR2 FQNENV. V shed 8 bases, J shed 0 bases, and the junction held 6 bases outside the gene matches. The CDR3 DNA reads TGTGCCAGCGGTGGGACAGCACTGAACACTGAAGCTTTCTTT. It is translated as CASGGTALNTEAFF.

The chain recombines TRBV9 with TRBJ2-1; 14 positions match TRBD2. There are 15 residues in the CDR3. Germline-derived CDR1 and CDR2 are SGDLS and YYNGEE. V shed 0 bases and J 10 bases; nucleotides not matched to a gene: 3. The CDR3 sequence: CASSVEGLAGAEQFF. CDR3 bases: TGTGCCAGCAGCGTAGAGGGACTAGCGGGAGCGGAGCAGTTCTTC.

This clone was detected a few times. The chain is built from TRBV4-3 and TRBJ1-2, with 10 bases identical to TRBD1. The length of the CDR3 is 14 residues. CDR1 and CDR2 from the germline V gene are LGHNA and YSLEER. The ends lost 4 bases at V and 4 bases at J; junction bases unmatched: 3. CDR3 sequence: CASSRGQGIYGYTF. DNA for the CDR3: TGCGCCAGCAGCCGGGGACAGGGGATCTATGGCTACACCTTC.

The chain links TRBV6-5 to TRBJ1-1; tentative D call: TRBD1 (5 bases). The V gene's germline CDR1 is MNHEY and CDR2 SVGAGI. The CDR3 has 13 amino acids. V gave up 2 bases and J gave up 3 bases, with 7 bases separating them. The CDR3 spells CASSYQGYTEAFF. The CDR3 DNA sequence: TGTGCCAGCAGTTACCAGGGATACACTGAAGCTTTCTTT.

The genes are TRBV30 and TRBJ2-1; a weak D match, TRBD1 (6 bases). The germline V gene encodes CDR1 GTSNPN and CDR2 SVGIG (reference sequence). The CDR3 spans 13 residues. V lost 1 base and J lost 9, with 13 bases in between. The CDR3 loop is CAWSAGAGGEQFF. In DNA form, the CDR3 reads TGTGCCTGGAGTGCAGGGGCGGGTGGTGAGCAGTTCTTC.

This sequence joins TRBV10-3 and TRBJ2-2; tentative D call: TRBD1 (5 bases). There are 18 residues in the CDR3. Germline lookup yields CDR1 ENHRY and CDR2 SYGVKD. Trimming stripped 6 bases from V and 3 bases from J, with 23 bases between. CDR3 sequence (DNA): TGTGCCATCAGCCAATATTATTCAGGGTTAGGGGACACCGGGGAGCTGTTTTTT. Amino acids: CAISQYYSGLGDTGELFF.

V gene TRBV19 combines with J gene TRBJ1-2; D is possibly TRBD1 (6 bases). This CDR3 is 13 amino acids long. Germline lookup yields CDR1 LNHDA and CDR2 SQIVND (reference sequence). Trimming took 4 bases from V and 2 from J, leaving 8 bases between them. The CDR3: CASSKQGNYGYTF. CDR3 DNA sequence: TGTGCCAGTAGTAAACAGGGAAACTATGGCTACACCTTC.

In nucleotides, the CDR3 is TGCGCCAGCAGCTCGTTGGGGGCATTGGAAAATGGCTACACCTTC. This translates into CASSSLGALENGYTF. The genes are TRBV5-1 and TRBJ1-2, with a possible D match to TRBD1 (6 bases). V was pared by 3 bases and J by 6 bases, with 18 bases between. The CDR3 loop spans 15 amino acids. CDR1 and CDR2 from the germline V gene are SGHRS and YFSETQ.